This TCR beta chain was captured by sequencing in a study of T cell repertoires in cytomegalovirus infection. In the case of this clonotype: Its antigen is undetermined.

This CDR3 spans 14 amino acids. Germline CDR1 and CDR2: MNHEY and SMNVEV (reference sequence). The ends were cut back, 2 bases at V and 3 bases at J, with 8 bases in the middle. TCRdb called the reads again in MiXCR, with one record for every CDR3 protein. This table has some 320,000 distinct CDR3 sequences, 25% to 30% appearing once. The sample here was cultured PBMCs, taken from culture after CMV antigen stimulation. This sequence was found in a human donor in good health (CMV status not recorded). Some clones in this sample may be carry-over from other donors' samples. J is TRBJ1-5 and V is TRBV27; D perhaps matches TRBD1 (6 bases). In nucleotides, the CDR3 is TGTGCCAGCAGTTTACGGGGGCCCAATCAGCCCCAGCATTTT. Translated: CASSLRGPNQPQHF.